A selection of T cell receptor beta chains follows, all from one sample in a study of CD8+ T cells in alopecia areata. Sequenced by immunoSEQ multiplex PCR; TCRdb stores in-frame clones only, minus some. The table includes approximately 120,000 clones, roughly 50% detected once. Sequenced input: NKG2D-low CD8+ T cells sorted from blood. These receptor sequences come from a human donor with alopecia areata. CDR3s include the opening cysteine and the closing phenylalanine or tryptophan. D genes are given only for firm matches. Some rows have no size entry. The others give once, few or many, or a class for an expanded clone.

abundance	d_gene	v_gene	j_gene	CDR3nt	CDR3aa
.	TRBD1	TRBV29-1	TRBJ2-7	TGCAGCGTTGAGATAGCGGGACAGGGGGCCTACGAGCAGTACTTC	CSVEIAGQGAYEQYF
.	TRBD1	TRBV29-1	TRBJ2-7	TGCAGCGTCTTTCAGGGGGACGAGCAGTACTTC	CSVFQGDEQYF
.	TRBD1	TRBV5-1	TRBJ2-7	TGCGCCAGCAGCACCGGGACAGATGACTCCTACGAGCAGTACTTC	CASSTGTDDSYEQYF
.	.	TRBV29-1	TRBJ2-7	TGCAGCGTGGCCGGGACCAGTCTCTACGAGCAGTACTTC	CSVAGTSLYEQYF
.	TRBD1	TRBV29-1	TRBJ1-2	TGCAGCGCTAAGGGACAGGGGTATGGCTACACCTTC	CSAKGQGYGYTF
few	.	TRBV25-1	TRBJ2-1	TGTGCCAGCAGTGAATATACCGATGAGCAGTTCTTC	CASSEYTDEQFF
few	.	TRBV28	TRBJ2-2	TGTGCCAAGCGGATTTGGGAGGTCGGTCACCCGAACACCGGGGAGCTGTTTTTT	CAKRIWEVGHPNTGELFF
.	.	TRBV29-1	TRBJ1-2	TGCAGCGTTGAGATCGCGGGGGATACTAACTATGGCTACACCTTC	CSVEIAGDTNYGYTF
few	.	TRBV5-6	TRBJ2-1	TGTGCCAGCAGCGGAGGGGGGCAGGTCCATTGGAATGAGCAGTTCTTC	CASSGGGQVHWNEQFF
.	.	TRBV29-1	TRBJ2-6	TGCAGCGTCGGTCGGAGTTCTGGGGCCAACGTCCTGACTTTC	CSVGRSSGANVLTF
.	.	TRBV13	TRBJ2-3	TGTGCCAGCAGGATAGGGGCAGATACGCAGTATTTT	CASRIGADTQYF